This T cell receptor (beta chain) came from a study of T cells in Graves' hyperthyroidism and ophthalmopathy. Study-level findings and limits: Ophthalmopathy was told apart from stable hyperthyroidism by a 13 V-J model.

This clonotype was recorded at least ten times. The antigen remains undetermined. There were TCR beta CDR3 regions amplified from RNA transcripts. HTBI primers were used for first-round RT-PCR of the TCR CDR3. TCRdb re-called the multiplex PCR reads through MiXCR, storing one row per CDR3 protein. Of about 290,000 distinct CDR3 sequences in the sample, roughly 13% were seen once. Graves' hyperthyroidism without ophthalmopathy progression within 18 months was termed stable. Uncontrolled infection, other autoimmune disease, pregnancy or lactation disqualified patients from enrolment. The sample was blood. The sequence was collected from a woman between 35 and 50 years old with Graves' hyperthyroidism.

The chain's CDR3 is CASSLLAGAGSYEQYF. The DNA of the CDR3 is TGTGCCAGCAGCTTATTGGCCGGGGCCGGATCCTACGAGCAGTACTTC. The chain uses TRBV11-2 and TRBJ2-7, with D possibly called TRBD1 or TRBD2 (5 bases each). Germline V lookup: CDR1 SGHAT, CDR2 FQNNGV. There are 16 residues in the CDR3. Trimming shortened V by 2 bases and J by 1 base, and 15 bases separated the two germline ends.